This TCR beta chain was obtained from a study of cytomegalovirus exposure and HLA in healthy donors. About the study: Around 86 million unique TCRs, all from HLA-typed donors, were included in an early release of the data. Study-level findings and limits: Association of 16,951 TCR beta sequences with HLA alleles was found at 0.05 false discovery rate in a later analysis. Upon later analysis, TCR association rates were observed to vary by HLA locus, being highest for DRB1 and lowest for HLA-C.

60 Vbeta and 13 Jbeta primers were used in PCR. Some clones are missing from TCRdb's copy, which holds only in-frame ones; the method was immunoSEQ multiplex PCR. The data contain tens of thousands of clones, approximately 80% of them singletons. This clone was recorded only once. The antigen remains undetermined. V gave up 4 bases and J gave up 0 bases, with 13 bases separating them. CDR3 size: 15 residues. Germline V gives CDR1 MGHRA, CDR2 YSYEKL. V and J are TRBV4-1 and TRBJ2-7; D is possibly TRBD1 (6 bases). The origin of this receptor is a woman between 35 and 50 years old in good health and CMV-seropositive. Sequencing was performed on PBMCs. CDR3 residues: CASSPRDTSSYEQYF. The CDR3 DNA reads as TGCGCCAGCAGCCCCCGGGACACCAGCTCCTACGAGCAGTACTTC.